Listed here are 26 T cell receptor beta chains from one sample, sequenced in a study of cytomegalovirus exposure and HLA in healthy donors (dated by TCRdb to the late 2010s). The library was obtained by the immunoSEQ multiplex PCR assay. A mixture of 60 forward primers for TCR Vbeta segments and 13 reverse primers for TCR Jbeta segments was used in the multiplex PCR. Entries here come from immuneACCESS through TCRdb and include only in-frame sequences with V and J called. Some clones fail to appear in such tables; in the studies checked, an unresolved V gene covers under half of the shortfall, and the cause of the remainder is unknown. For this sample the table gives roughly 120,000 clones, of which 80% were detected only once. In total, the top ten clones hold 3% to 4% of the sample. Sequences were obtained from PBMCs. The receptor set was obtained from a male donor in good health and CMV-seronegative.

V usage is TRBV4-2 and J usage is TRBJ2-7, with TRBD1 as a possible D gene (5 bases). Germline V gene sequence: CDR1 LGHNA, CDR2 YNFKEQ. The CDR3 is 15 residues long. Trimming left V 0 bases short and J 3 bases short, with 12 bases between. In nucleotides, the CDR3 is TGTGCCAGCAGCCAAGATCGCCGACAGAACTACGAGCAGTACTTC. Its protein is CASSQDRRQNYEQYF.

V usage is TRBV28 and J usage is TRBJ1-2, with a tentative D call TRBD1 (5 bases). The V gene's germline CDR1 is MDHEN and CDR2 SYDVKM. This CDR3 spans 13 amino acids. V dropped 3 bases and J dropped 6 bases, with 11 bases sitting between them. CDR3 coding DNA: TGTGCCAGCAGTTTTTTCGGGGGGGATGGCTACACCTTC. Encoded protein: CASSFFGGDGYTF.

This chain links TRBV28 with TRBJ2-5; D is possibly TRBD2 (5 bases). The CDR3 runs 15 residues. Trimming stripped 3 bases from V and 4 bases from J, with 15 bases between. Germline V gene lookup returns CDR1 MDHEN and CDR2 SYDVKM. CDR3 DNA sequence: TGTGCCAGCAGTTTTTATTCTCTAGCCCCAGAGACCCAGTACTTC. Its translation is CASSFYSLAPETQYF.

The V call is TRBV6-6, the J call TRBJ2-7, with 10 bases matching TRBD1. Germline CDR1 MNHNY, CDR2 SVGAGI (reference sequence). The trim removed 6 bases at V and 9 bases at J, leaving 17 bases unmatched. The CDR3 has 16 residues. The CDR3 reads CASRSRGTGAAVWQYF. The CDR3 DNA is TGTGCCAGCAGATCTCGGGGGACAGGGGCCGCGGTATGGCAGTACTTC.

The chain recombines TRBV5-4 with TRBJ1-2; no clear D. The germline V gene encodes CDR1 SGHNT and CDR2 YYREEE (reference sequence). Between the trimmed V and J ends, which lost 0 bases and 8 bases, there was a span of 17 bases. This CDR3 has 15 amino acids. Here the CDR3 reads CASSLAQETMEGYTF. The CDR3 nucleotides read TGTGCCAGCAGCTTGGCCCAGGAAACAATGGAAGGCTACACCTTC.

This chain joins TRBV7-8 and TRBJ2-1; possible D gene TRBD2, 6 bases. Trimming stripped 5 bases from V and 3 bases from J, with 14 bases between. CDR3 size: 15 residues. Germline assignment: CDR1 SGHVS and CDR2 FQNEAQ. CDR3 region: CASSAITGSYNEQFF. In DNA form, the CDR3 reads TGTGCCAGCAGCGCCATTACCGGGAGCTACAATGAGCAGTTCTTC.

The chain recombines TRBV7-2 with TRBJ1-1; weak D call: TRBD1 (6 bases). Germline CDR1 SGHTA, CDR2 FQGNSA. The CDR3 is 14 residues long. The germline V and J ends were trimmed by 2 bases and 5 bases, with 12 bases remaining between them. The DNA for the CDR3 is TGTGCCAGCAGCTTATACAGGGAAGGGACTGAAGCTTTCTTT. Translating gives CASSLYREGTEAFF.

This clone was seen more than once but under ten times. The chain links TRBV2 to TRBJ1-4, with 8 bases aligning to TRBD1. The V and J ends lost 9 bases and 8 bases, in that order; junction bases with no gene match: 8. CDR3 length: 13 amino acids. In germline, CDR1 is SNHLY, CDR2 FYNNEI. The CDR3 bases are TGTGCCAGTTGCGGGACAGGTGGAGAAAAACTGTTTTTT. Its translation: CASCGTGGEKLFF. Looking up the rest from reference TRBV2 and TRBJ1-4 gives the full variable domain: EPEVTQTPSHQVTQMGQEVILRCVPISNHLYFYWYRQILGQKVEFLVSFYNNEISEKSEIFDDQFSVERPDGSNFTLKIRSTKLEDSAMYFCASCGTGGEKLFFGSGTQLSVL.

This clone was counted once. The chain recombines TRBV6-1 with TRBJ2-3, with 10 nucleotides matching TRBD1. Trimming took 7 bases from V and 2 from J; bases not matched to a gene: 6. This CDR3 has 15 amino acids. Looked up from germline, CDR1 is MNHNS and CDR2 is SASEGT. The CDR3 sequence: CASNPGQGITDTQYF. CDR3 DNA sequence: TGTGCCAGCAACCCGGGACAGGGGATCACAGATACGCAGTATTTT.

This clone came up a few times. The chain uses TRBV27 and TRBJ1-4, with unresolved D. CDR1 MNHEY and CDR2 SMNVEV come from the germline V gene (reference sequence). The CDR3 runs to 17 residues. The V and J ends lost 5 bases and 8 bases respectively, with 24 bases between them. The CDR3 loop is CASSLTGYPRDGEKLFF. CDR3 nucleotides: TGTGCCAGCAGTCTTACCGGATACCCTCGGGATGGGGAAAAACTGTTTTTT.

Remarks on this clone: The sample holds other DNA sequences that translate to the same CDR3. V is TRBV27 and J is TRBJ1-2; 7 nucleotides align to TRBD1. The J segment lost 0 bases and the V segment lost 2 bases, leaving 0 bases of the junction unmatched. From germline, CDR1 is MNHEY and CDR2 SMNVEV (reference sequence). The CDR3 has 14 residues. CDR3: CASSLQGANYGYTF. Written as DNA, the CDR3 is TGTGCCAGCAGTTTACAGGGGGCTAACTATGGCTACACCTTC.

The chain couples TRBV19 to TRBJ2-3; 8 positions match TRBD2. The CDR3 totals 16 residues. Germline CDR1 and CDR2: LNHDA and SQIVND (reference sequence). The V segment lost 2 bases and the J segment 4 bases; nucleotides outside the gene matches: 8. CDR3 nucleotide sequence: TGTGCCAGTAGTATAACAACTGGAGCGGGGGCAGATACGCAGTATTTT. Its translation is CASSITTGAGADTQYF.

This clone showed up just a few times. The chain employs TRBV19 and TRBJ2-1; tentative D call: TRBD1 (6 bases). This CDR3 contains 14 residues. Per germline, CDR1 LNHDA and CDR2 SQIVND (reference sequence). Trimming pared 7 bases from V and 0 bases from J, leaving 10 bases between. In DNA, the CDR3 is TGTGCCAGTACCCGGGACAACTCCTACAATGAGCAGTTCTTC. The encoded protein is CASTRDNSYNEQFF.

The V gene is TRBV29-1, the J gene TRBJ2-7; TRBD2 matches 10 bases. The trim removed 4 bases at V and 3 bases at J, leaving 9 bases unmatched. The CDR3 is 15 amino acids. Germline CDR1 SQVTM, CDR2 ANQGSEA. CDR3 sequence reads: CSVATQREGLYEQYF. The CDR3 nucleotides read TGCAGCGTTGCCACGCAGCGGGAGGGCCTCTACGAGCAGTACTTC.

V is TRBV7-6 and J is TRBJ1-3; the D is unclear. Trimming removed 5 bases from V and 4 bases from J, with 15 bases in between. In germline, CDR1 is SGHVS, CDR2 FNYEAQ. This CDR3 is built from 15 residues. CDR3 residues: CASSIRLGEGNTIYF. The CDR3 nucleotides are TGTGCCAGCAGCATCCGTCTGGGCGAAGGAAACACCATATATTTT.

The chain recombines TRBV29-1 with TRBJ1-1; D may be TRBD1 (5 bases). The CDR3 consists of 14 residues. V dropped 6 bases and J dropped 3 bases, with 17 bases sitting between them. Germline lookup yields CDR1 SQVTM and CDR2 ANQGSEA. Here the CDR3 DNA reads TGCAGCGTCCTTTCCCGGACAAGCGACACTGAAGCTTTCTTT. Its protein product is CSVLSRTSDTEAFF.

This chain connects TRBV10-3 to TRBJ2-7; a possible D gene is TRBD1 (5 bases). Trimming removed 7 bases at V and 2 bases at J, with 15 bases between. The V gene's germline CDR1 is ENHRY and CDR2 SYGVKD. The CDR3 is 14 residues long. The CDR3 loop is CAITQEDTTYEQYF. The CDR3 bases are TGTGCCATCACCCAAGAGGACACAACCTACGAGCAGTACTTC.

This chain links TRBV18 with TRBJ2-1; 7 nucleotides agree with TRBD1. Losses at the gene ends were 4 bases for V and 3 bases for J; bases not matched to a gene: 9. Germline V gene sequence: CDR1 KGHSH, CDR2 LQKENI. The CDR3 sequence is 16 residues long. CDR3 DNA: TGTGCCAGCTCACAAAAGGGACAGACCTTCTACAATGAGCAGTTCTTC. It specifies CASSQKGQTFYNEQFF.

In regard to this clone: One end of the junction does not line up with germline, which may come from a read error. CDR3 nucleotide sequence: TGCGCCAGCAGCCAAGGCGAGTCCAGCTCTGGGGCCAACGGCCTGACTTTC. Its translation is CASSQGESSSGANGLTF. This chain joins TRBV4-3 and TRBJ2-6; D may be TRBD1 (5 bases). This CDR3 is 17 amino acids long. Germline CDR1 reads LGHNA; CDR2 reads YSLEER.

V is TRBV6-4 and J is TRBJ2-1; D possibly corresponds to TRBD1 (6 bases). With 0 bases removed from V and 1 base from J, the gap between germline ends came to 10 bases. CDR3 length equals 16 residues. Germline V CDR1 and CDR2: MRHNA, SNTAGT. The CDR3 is CASSDSIQGSYNEQFF. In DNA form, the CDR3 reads TGTGCCAGCAGTGACTCGATTCAGGGGTCCTACAATGAGCAGTTCTTC.

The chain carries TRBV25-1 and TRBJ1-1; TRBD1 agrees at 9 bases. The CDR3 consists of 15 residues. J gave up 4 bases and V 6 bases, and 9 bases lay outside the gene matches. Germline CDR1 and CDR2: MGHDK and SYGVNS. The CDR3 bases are TGTGCCAGCAGCGGACAGGGGAGGTACGGCACTGAAGCTTTCTTT. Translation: CASSGQGRYGTEAFF. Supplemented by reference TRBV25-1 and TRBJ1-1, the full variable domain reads EADIYQTPRYLVIGTGKKITLECSQTMGHDKMYWYQQDPGMELHLIHYSYGVNSTEKGDLSSESTVSRIRTEHFPLTLESARPSHTSQYLCASSGQGRYGTEAFFGQGTRLTVV.

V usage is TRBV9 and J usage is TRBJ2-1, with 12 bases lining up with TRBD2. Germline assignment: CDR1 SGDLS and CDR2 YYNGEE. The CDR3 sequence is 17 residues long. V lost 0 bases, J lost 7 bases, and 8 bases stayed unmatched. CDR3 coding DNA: TGTGCCAGCAGCGTAGAGGCTAGCGGGGGGGCCGCAAATGAGCAGTTCTTC. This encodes CASSVEASGGAANEQFF.

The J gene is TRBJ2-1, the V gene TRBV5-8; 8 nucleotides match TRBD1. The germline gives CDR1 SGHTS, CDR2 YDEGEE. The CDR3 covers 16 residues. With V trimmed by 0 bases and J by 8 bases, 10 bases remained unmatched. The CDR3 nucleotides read TGTGCCAGCAGCTTGGGAACGGACAGGGTCCAGGATGAGCAGTTCTTC. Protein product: CASSLGTDRVQDEQFF.

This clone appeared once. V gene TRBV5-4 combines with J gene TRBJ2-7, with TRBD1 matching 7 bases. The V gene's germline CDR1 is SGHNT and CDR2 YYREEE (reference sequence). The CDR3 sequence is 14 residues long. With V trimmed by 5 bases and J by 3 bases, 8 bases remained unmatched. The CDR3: CASSPGTDFYEQYF. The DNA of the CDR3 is TGTGCCAGCAGTCCCGGGACAGACTTCTACGAGCAGTACTTC.

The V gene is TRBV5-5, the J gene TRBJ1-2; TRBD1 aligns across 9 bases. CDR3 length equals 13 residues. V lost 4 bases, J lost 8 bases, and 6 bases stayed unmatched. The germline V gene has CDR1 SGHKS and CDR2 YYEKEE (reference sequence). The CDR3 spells CASSRDRVGGYTF. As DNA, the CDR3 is TGTGCCAGCAGCCGGGACAGGGTGGGCGGCTACACCTTC.

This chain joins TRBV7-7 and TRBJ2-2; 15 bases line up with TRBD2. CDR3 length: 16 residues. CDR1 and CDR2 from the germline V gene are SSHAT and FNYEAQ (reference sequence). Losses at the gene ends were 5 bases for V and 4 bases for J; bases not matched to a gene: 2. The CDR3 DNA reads TGTGCCAGCAGCCGGGGACTAGCGGGAGGCACCGGGGAGCTGTTTTTT. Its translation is CASSRGLAGGTGELFF.